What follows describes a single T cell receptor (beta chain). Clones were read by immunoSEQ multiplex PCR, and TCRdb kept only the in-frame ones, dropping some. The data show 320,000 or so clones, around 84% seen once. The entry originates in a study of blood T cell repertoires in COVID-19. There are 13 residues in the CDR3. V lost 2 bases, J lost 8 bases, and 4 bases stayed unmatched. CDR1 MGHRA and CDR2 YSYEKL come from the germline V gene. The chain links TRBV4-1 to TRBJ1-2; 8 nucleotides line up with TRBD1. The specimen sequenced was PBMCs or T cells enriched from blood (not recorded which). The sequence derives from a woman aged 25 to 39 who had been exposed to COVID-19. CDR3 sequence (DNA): TGCGCCAGCAGCCAACCGACAGGGGAAGGCTACACCTTC. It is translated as CASSQPTGEGYTF.